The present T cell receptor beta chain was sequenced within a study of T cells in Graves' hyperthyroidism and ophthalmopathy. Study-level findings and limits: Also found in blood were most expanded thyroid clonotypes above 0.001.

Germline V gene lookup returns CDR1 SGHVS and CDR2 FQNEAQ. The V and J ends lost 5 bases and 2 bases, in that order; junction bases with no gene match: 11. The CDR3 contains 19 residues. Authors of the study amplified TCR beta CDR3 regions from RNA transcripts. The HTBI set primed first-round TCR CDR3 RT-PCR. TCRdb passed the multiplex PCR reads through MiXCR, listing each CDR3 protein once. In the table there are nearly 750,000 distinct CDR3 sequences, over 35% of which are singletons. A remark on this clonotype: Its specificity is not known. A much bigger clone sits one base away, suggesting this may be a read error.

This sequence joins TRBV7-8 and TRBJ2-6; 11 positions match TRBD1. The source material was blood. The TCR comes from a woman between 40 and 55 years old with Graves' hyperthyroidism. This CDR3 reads CASSTPWTGGSTGANVLTF. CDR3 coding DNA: TGTGCCAGCAGCACACCTTGGACAGGGGGCTCCACTGGGGCCAACGTCCTGACTTTC.